Shown below are 18 T cell receptor beta chains from a single sample sequenced in a study of ipilimumab plus nivolumab after autologous stem cell transplantation. Assay used: immunoSEQ multiplex PCR; TCRdb lists only in-frame clones, some missing. Here the sample spans about 10,000 clones, around 70% being singletons. This material consisted of PBMCs, taken in a trial of ipilimumab plus nivolumab as post-transplant consolidation. These receptors all stem from a female donor with multiple myeloma.

The chain carries TRBV7-2 and TRBJ2-7; TRBD2 is a possible D gene (6 bases). Trimming shortened V by 6 bases and J by 3 bases, and 12 bases separated the two germline ends. Germline-derived CDR1 and CDR2 are SGHTA and FQGNSA. The CDR3 length is 13 residues. In nucleotides, the CDR3 is TGTGCCAGCAGTCGGGACTCCAACTACGAGCAGTACTTC. It yields the protein CASSRDSNYEQYF. Together with reference TRBV7-2 and TRBJ2-7, the CDR3 gives the full variable domain: GAGVSQSPSNKVTEKGKDVELRCDPISGHTALYWYRQSLGQGLEFLIYFQGNSAPDKSGLPSDRFSAERTGGSVSTLTIQRTQQEDSAVYLCASSRDSNYEQYFGPGTRLTVT.

This clone was seen a single time. The CDR3 region has the DNA TGTGCCAGCACCAGACAGGGTGGCACCTATGGCTACACCTTC. This translates into CASTRQGGTYGYTF. The chain employs TRBV10-3 and TRBJ1-2; TRBD1 matches 7 bases. Trimming removed 10 bases from V and 4 bases from J; junction bases left unmatched: 12. This CDR3 contains 14 residues. CDR1 is ENHRY, CDR2 SYGVKD, per germline.

Details on this clone: The junction differs from germline at one of its ends, possibly a read error. This chain connects TRBV5-4 to TRBJ2-5; D uncertain. CDR1 and CDR2 (germline): SGHNT, YYREEE (reference sequence). The CDR3 is 12 amino acids. This CDR3 reads CASSPSRQGFHF. CDR3 bases: TGTGCCAGCAGCCCCTCACGCCAAGGGTTCCACTTC.

This rearrangement joins TRBV11-3 to TRBJ2-7, with 7 bases matching TRBD2. From germline, CDR1 is SGHNT and CDR2 YENEEA. CDR3 length: 15 amino acids. The J segment lost 2 bases and the V segment lost 1 base, leaving 5 bases of the junction unmatched. The DNA for the CDR3 is TGTGCCAGCAGCTTAGGGCAGGCGGGAGCCTACGAGCAGTACTTC. It translates to CASSLGQAGAYEQYF.

This clone was picked up one time. J is TRBJ1-4 and V is TRBV19, with TRBD1 identical over 7 bases. This CDR3 comprises 15 residues. V trimming: 5 bases; J trimming: 8 bases; junction bases outside the gene matches: 11. Germline values: CDR1 LNHDA, CDR2 SQIVND (reference sequence). The CDR3 loop reads CASSPRTGGGEKLFF. DNA for the CDR3: TGTGCCAGTAGTCCACGGACAGGTGGGGGGGAAAAACTGTTTTTT.

The J gene is TRBJ1-1, the V gene TRBV6-5, with unresolved D. CDR3 length: 12 residues. Germline values: CDR1 MNHEY, CDR2 SVGAGI. Trimming shortened V by 4 bases and J by 4 bases, and 7 bases separated the two germline ends. CDR3 protein: CASSFGGTEAFF. DNA for the CDR3: TGTGCCAGCAGTTTCGGCGGCACTGAAGCTTTCTTT.

By proportion, this clone is medium-sized. The rearrangement links TRBV29-1 to TRBJ2-7; D unclear. The V gene's germline CDR1 is SQVTM and CDR2 ANQGSEA. The CDR3 spans 12 residues. V was pared by 4 bases and J by 2 bases, with 9 bases between. The CDR3: CSVAQLTYEQYF. The CDR3 region has the DNA TGCAGCGTTGCACAGCTCACCTACGAGCAGTACTTC.

V usage is TRBV4-3 and J usage is TRBJ1-3; 7 nucleotides line up with TRBD1. This CDR3 has 17 amino acids. Germline CDR1 LGHNA, CDR2 YSLEER. The ends lost 0 bases at V and 2 bases at J; junction bases unmatched: 7. The CDR3 is CASSQDLPGTAGNTIYF. The DNA of the CDR3 is TGCGCCAGCAGCCAAGACCTTCCCGGGACAGCTGGAAACACCATATATTTT.

The chain uses TRBV6-4 and TRBJ2-3; 8 bases align to TRBD1. This CDR3 contains 17 residues. The trim removed 5 bases at V and 2 bases at J, leaving 12 bases unmatched. Germline CDR1 reads MRHNA; CDR2 reads SNTAGT. The CDR3 here is CASSYISRGPFTDTQYF. Here the CDR3 DNA reads TGTGCCAGCAGTTACATCAGCAGGGGGCCTTTCACAGATACGCAGTATTTT.

This sequence joins TRBV4-3 and TRBJ1-1; 10 bases align to TRBD1. The ends lost 3 bases at V and 10 bases at J; junction bases unmatched: 14. Germline CDR1 and CDR2: LGHNA and YSLEER. This CDR3 spans 16 amino acids. CDR3 coding DNA: TGCGCCAGCAGCCAGGAGGGAATGACAGGGGGCCGCAGAGCTTTCTTT. Translation: CASSQEGMTGGRRAFF.

The gene calls are TRBV6-1 and TRBJ2-3, with D hard to call. The V end was cut by 3 bases, the J end by 2 bases, with 9 bases between. This CDR3 is built from 14 residues. CDR1 is MNHNS, CDR2 SASEGT, per germline. In nucleotides, the CDR3 is TGTGCCAGCAGTGATCGGTGGGACACAGATACGCAGTATTTT. Its protein is CASSDRWDTDTQYF.

As concerns this clone: This likely traces to a read error, being one base from a far larger clone. The V gene is TRBV27, the J gene TRBJ2-1, with D perhaps being TRBD1 or TRBD2 (6 bases each). Germline loops: CDR1 MNHEY, CDR2 SMNVEV (reference sequence). There are 15 residues in the CDR3. V lost 10 bases to trimming and J lost 10 bases, with 26 bases between them. The CDR3 bases are TGTGCCACCAGCCTCGGGGGCGGGGCCGGGCGGGAGCAGTTCTTC. Translated: CATSLGGGAGREQFF.

This clone has only one observation. The chain joins TRBV18 to TRBJ2-5; 12 positions match TRBD1. With 4 bases clipped from V and 4 bases from J, the junction kept 7 bases outside the gene matches. The CDR3 runs to 16 residues. CDR1 is KGHSH and CDR2 is LQKENI in the germline V gene. The DNA for the CDR3 is TGTGCCAGCTCACAGCGGGACAGGGGGCTGTCAGAGACCCAGTACTTC. It yields the protein CASSQRDRGLSETQYF.

V gene TRBV6-5 combines with J gene TRBJ1-2; D is perhaps TRBD1 (5 bases). This CDR3 region has 14 residues. V lost 2 bases to trimming and J lost 6 bases, with 13 bases between them. The V gene's germline CDR1 is MNHEY and CDR2 SVGAGI. The CDR3 loop is CASSYNGAGNGYTF. The CDR3 coding sequence is TGTGCCAGCAGTTACAACGGGGCGGGCAATGGCTACACCTTC.

This clone is deemed medium-sized. CDR3 coding DNA: TGTGCCAGCAGTTGGGGGGACAGCTCCTATAATTCACCCCTCCACTTT. Its protein is CASSWGDSSYNSPLHF. The rearrangement uses TRBV28 and TRBJ1-6; 7 nucleotides align to TRBD1. CDR1 and CDR2 from the germline V gene are MDHEN and SYDVKM. V shed 4 bases and J 0 bases; nucleotides not matched to a gene: 3. The CDR3 extends over 16 amino acids.

The chain recombines TRBV7-3 with TRBJ1-1; no clear D gene. Germline loops: CDR1 SGHTA, CDR2 FQGTGA. CDR3 length: 12 residues. Trimming removed 4 bases from V and 7 bases from J, with 10 bases in between. The CDR3, as DNA: TGTGCCAGCAGCTCGAATTCAGTTGAAGCTTTCTTT. As protein: CASSSNSVEAFF.

The rearrangement joins TRBV27 to TRBJ1-2; 8 nucleotides line up with TRBD1. There are 13 residues in the CDR3. V shed 6 bases, J shed 8 bases, and the junction held 8 bases outside the gene matches. CDR1 is MNHEY, CDR2 SMNVEV, per germline (reference sequence). DNA for the CDR3: TGTGCCAGCAGGACCCACGACAGGGGCGGCTACACCTTC. This gives the protein CASRTHDRGGYTF.

The rearrangement links TRBV18 to TRBJ1-5, with TRBD1 as a possible D gene (6 bases). Trimming took 6 bases from V and 6 from J, leaving 18 bases between them. The CDR3 has 15 amino acids. Germline CDR1 is KGHSH and CDR2 is LQKENI. The chain's CDR3 is CASSPLEGGSQPQHF. For the CDR3, the DNA is TGTGCCAGCTCCCCCCTAGAAGGGGGGAGTCAGCCCCAGCATTTT.